These T cell receptor beta chains were read from a single sample in a study of blood T cell repertoires in COVID-19. Some clones are missing from TCRdb's copy, which holds only in-frame ones; the method was immunoSEQ multiplex PCR. The sample yields 200,000 to 250,000 clones, 80% to 85% seen once. The sequencing input was peripheral blood. These TCRs come from a man aged 30 to 45 with active or convalescent COVID-19. Each CDR3 is given with its conserved first and last residue. The D gene is left open where the match is weak. Not all rows give a size; the values are once, few, many and, for expanded clones, a class.

V gene	D gene	CDR3 length	J gene	clone size	CDR3 protein	CDR3 DNA
TRBV6-5	TRBD2	15	TRBJ2-2	-	CASSYSGGAPGELFF	TGTGCCAGCAGTTATAGCGGGGGGGCCCCCGGGGAGCTGTTTTTT
TRBV18	-	13	TRBJ1-1	-	CASSPGANTEAFF	TGTGCCAGCTCACCAGGGGCGAACACTGAAGCTTTCTTT
TRBV19	TRBD2	15	TRBJ2-1	-	CASSTLAGGPHEQFF	TGTGCCAGTAGTACGCTAGCGGGAGGTCCCCATGAGCAGTTCTTC
TRBV7-2	-	15	TRBJ2-2	-	CASSSGVTNTGELFF	TGTGCCAGCAGCTCCGGGGTGACGAACACCGGGGAGCTGTTTTTT
TRBV5-4	-	14	TRBJ2-5	-	CASSSEMREETQYF	TGTGCCAGCAGCTCGGAGATGCGAGAAGAGACCCAGTACTTC
TRBV7-2	-	13	TRBJ2-7	-	CASSLRDLYEQYF	TGTGCCAGCAGCCTCAGGGATTTGTACGAGCAGTACTTC
TRBV6-5	TRBD2	12	TRBJ2-1	-	CASKRGYNEQFF	TGTGCCAGCAAGCGGGGGTACAATGAGCAGTTCTTC
TRBV6-5	-	14	TRBJ2-3	-	CASSYLRGKDTQYF	TGTGCCAGCAGTTACCTCAGGGGAAAGGATACGCAGTATTTT
TRBV12-3/TRBV12-4	-	13	TRBJ1-2	-	CASSLAGPYGYTF	TGTGCCAGCAGTTTGGCAGGCCCCTATGGCTACACCTTC
TRBV5-1	-	14	TRBJ1-1	-	CASREGTGPIEAFF	TGCGCCAGCCGTGAGGGCACAGGGCCGATCGAAGCTTTCTTT
TRBV21-1	-	20	TRBJ1-5	-	CASSKFTDQWLGAGNQPQHF	TGTGCCAGCAGCAAGTTCACCGACCAATGGTTGGGGGCCGGCAATCAGCCCCAGCATTTT
TRBV5-6	TRBD1	15	TRBJ1-6	-	CASSFGDRAGGVLHF	TGTGCCAGCAGCTTTGGGGACAGGGCAGGAGGGGTCCTCCACTTT
TRBV9	-	16	TRBJ1-1	-	CASSVSRETGNTEAFF	TGTGCCAGCAGCGTGTCGAGGGAGACAGGGAACACTGAAGCTTTCTTT
TRBV3-1/TRBV3-2	-	16	TRBJ1-1	-	CASSHSESDMNTEAFF	TGTGCCAGCAGCCATTCAGAGTCAGACATGAACACTGAAGCTTTCTTT
TRBV4-3	TRBD2	17	TRBJ2-3	-	CASSPHGASGRGDTQYF	TGCGCCAGCAGCCCCCATGGGGCTAGCGGGAGGGGTGATACGCAGTATTTT
TRBV19	TRBD1	15	TRBJ1-6	few	CAIGTGDGSNSPLHF	TGTGCCATCGGGACAGGGGATGGTAGTAATTCACCCCTCCACTTT
TRBV19	TRBD1	15	TRBJ2-2	-	CASSTTGGSTGELFF	TGTGCCAGTAGTACGACAGGGGGCTCCACCGGGGAGCTGTTTTTT
TRBV7-9	-	13	TRBJ1-5	-	CASSWGFNQPQHF	TGTGCCAGCAGCTGGGGCTTTAATCAGCCCCAGCATTTT
TRBV9	-	16	TRBJ1-1	-	CASKRPPETMNTEAFF	TGTGCCAGCAAACGTCCTCCGGAGACGATGAACACTGAAGCTTTCTTT
TRBV3-1/TRBV3-2	TRBD2	15	TRBJ2-5	-	CASSPRAGAGGTQYF	TGTGCCAGCAGCCCCCGAGCGGGGGCGGGGGGGACCCAGTACTTC
TRBV4-1	-	16	TRBJ1-3	-	CASSQDSGVGGNTIYF	TGCGCCAGCAGCCAAGATTCGGGGGTAGGTGGAAACACCATATATTTT
TRBV2	TRBD1	13	TRBJ1-2	-	CASSVRGNYGYTF	TGTGCCAGCAGTGTCAGGGGGAACTATGGCTACACCTTC
TRBV19	-	11	TRBJ1-1	-	CASRKSIEAFF	TGTGCCAGTAGGAAGTCTATAGAAGCTTTCTTT
TRBV2	-	12	TRBJ2-7	-	CASSEGAFEQYF	TGTGCCAGCAGTGAAGGGGCTTTCGAGCAGTACTTC
TRBV28	-	15	TRBJ1-6	-	CASSFLRENNSPLHF	TGTGCCAGCAGCTTCCTCAGGGAAAATAATTCACCCCTCCACTTT
TRBV5-4	TRBD2	16	TRBJ2-5	-	CASSWGLAGGLETQYF	TGTGCCAGCAGCTGGGGACTAGCGGGAGGGTTAGAGACCCAGTACTTC
TRBV27	TRBD2	14	TRBJ2-7	-	CASRNLAGGYEQYF	TGTGCCAGCAGAAATCTAGCGGGAGGATACGAGCAGTACTTC
TRBV23-1	-	12	TRBJ2-2	-	CASGDTTGELFF	TGCGCCAGCGGCGACACCACCGGGGAGCTGTTTTTT
TRBV28	-	14	TRBJ2-5	few	CASSTLAPQETQYF	TGTGCCAGTTCGACCCTAGCGCCTCAAGAGACCCAGTACTTC
TRBV7-8	TRBD2	17	TRBJ2-1	few	CASSLVGGRIGYNEQFF	TGTGCCAGCAGCTTAGTGGGCGGGAGGATCGGATACAATGAGCAGTTCTTC
TRBV28	TRBD2	18	TRBJ2-7	-	CASRNGLAGGPLVYEQYF	TGTGCCAGCAGGAATGGACTAGCGGGAGGGCCGCTTGTGTACGAGCAGTACTTC
TRBV25-1	TRBD1	14	TRBJ1-1	-	CASSNRQGSTEAFF	TGTGCCAGCAGTAACCGACAGGGTAGTACTGAAGCTTTCTTT
TRBV7-8	TRBD1	14	TRBJ1-6	-	CASSQDRANSPLHF	TGTGCCAGCAGCCAGGACAGGGCTAATTCACCCCTCCACTTT
TRBV12-3/TRBV12-4	-	12	TRBJ1-5	once	CASSQGGQPQHF	TGTGCCAGCAGTCAAGGGGGTCAGCCCCAGCATTTT
TRBV5-1	-	13	TRBJ2-2	-	CASSVANTGELFF	TGCGCCAGCAGCGTAGCGAACACCGGGGAGCTGTTTTTT
TRBV5-1	TRBD1	15	TRBJ1-2	-	CASSARQGVGYGYTF	TGCGCCAGCAGCGCCCGACAGGGGGTCGGCTATGGCTACACCTTC
TRBV6-5	TRBD1	14	TRBJ2-3	-	CASSQTGGTDTQYF	TGTGCCAGCAGCCAAACAGGGGGAACAGATACGCAGTATTTT
TRBV18	-	15	TRBJ1-4	-	CASSPPNGGGEKLFF	TGTGCCAGCTCACCCCCGAATGGGGGAGGTGAAAAACTGTTTTTT
TRBV29-1	TRBD1	13	TRBJ2-7	-	CSVKGTEGYEQYF	TGCAGCGTTAAAGGGACAGAGGGCTACGAGCAGTACTTC
TRBV20-1	-	15	TRBJ2-1	few	CSASSSSRPYNEQFF	TGCAGTGCTAGTTCGTCTAGCCGTCCCTACAATGAGCAGTTCTTC
TRBV9	-	14	TRBJ1-5	-	CASSVGVSNQPQHF	TGTGCCAGCAGCGTGGGAGTTAGCAATCAGCCCCAGCATTTT
TRBV12-3/TRBV12-4	-	12	TRBJ1-5	-	CASSFKEGPQHF	TGTGCCAGCAGTTTCAAGGAGGGCCCCCAGCATTTT